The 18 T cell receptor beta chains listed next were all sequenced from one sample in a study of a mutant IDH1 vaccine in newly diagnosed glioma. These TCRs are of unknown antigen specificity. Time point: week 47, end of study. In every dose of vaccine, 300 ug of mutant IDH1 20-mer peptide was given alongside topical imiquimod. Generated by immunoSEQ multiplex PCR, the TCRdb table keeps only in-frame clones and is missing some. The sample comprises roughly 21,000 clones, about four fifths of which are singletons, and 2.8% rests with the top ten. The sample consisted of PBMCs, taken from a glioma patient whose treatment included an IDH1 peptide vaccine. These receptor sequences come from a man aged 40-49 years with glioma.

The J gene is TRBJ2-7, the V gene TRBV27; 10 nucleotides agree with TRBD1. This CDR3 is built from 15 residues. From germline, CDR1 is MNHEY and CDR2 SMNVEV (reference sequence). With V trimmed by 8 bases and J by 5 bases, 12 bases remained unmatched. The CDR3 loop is CASRYIGTGADEQYF. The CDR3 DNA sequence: TGTGCCAGCCGTTATATCGGGACAGGGGCGGACGAGCAGTACTTC.

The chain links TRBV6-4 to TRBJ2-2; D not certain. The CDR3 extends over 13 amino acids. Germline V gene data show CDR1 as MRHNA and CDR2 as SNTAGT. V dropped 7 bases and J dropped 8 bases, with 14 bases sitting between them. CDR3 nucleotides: TGTGCCAGCACCAAAACTCGACGGGGGGAGCTGTTTTTT. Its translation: CASTKTRRGELFF.

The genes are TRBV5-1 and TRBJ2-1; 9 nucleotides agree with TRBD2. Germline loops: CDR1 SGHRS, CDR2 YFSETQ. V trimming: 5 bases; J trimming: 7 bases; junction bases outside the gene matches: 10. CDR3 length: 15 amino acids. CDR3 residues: CASRTPGLASNEQFF. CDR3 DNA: TGCGCCAGCAGAACCCCGGGACTAGCATCGAATGAGCAGTTCTTC.

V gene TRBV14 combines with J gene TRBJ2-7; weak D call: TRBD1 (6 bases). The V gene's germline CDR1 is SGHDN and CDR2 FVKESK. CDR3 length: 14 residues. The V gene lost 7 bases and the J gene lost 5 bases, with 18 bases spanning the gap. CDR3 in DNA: TGTGCCAGCACCCCGGGTATCAGGGACAACGAGCAGTACTTC. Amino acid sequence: CASTPGIRDNEQYF.

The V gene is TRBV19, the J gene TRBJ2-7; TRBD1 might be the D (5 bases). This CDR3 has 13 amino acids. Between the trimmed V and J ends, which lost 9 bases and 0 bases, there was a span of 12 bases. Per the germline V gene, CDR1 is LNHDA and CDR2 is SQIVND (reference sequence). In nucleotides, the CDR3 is TGTGCCAGCCAACAGGAGAACTCCTACGAGCAGTACTTC. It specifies CASQQENSYEQYF.

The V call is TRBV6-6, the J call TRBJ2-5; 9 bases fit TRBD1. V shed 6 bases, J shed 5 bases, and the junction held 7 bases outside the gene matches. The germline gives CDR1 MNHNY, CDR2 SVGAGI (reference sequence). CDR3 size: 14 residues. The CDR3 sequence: CASRHGQGRETQYF. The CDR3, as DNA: TGTGCCAGCAGACACGGACAGGGGAGGGAGACCCAGTACTTC.

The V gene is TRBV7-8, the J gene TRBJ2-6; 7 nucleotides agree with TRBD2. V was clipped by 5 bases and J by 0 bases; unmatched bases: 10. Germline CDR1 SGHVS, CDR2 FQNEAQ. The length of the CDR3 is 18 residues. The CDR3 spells CASSLPGLDLSGANVLTF. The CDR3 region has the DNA TGTGCCAGCAGCCTCCCCGGACTAGACCTCTCTGGGGCCAACGTCCTGACTTTC.

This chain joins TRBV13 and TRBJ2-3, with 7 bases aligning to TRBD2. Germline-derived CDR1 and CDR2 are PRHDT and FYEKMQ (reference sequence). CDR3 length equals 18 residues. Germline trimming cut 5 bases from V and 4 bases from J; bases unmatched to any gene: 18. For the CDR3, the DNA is TGTGCCAGCAGCCGGCTTGAGGGGAGGGAGGGCCGAGCAGATACGCAGTATTTT. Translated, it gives CASSRLEGREGRADTQYF.

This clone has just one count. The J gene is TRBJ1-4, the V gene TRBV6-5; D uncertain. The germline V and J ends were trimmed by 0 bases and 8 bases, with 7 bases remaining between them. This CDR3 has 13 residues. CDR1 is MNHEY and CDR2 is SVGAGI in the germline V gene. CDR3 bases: TGTGCCAGCAGTTACTCTTGGGGAGAAAAACTGTTTTTT. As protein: CASSYSWGEKLFF.

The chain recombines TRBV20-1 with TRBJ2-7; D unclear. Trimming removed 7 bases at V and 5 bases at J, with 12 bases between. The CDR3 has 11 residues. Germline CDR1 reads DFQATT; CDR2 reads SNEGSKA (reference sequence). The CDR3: CSVELPDEQYF. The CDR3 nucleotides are TGCAGTGTCGAGCTCCCCGACGAGCAGTACTTC.

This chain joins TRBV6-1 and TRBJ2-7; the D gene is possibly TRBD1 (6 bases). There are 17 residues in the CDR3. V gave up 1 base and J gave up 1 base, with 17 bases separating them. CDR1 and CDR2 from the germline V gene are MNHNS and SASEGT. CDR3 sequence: CASSEELSGDISYEQYF. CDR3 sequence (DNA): TGTGCCAGCAGTGAAGAATTGTCAGGGGACATATCCTACGAGCAGTACTTC.

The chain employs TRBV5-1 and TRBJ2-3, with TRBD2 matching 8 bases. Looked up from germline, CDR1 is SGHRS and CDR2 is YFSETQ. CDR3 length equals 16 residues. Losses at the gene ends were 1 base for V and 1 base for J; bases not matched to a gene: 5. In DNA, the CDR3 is TGCGCCAGCAGCTTGCGGGCGACTAGCGGCACAGATACGCAGTATTTT. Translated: CASSLRATSGTDTQYF.

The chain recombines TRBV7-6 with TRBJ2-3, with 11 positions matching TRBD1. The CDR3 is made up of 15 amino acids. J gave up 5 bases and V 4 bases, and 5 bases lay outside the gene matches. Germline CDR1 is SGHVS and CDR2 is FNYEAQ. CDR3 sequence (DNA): TGTGCCAGCAGCTCGGGACAGGGGGGACGAGATACGCAGTATTTT. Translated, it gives CASSSGQGGRDTQYF.

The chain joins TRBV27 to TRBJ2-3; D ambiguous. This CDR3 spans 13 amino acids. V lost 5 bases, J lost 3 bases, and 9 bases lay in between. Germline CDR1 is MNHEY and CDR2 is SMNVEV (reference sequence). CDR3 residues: CASSVLLTDTQYF. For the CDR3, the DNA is TGTGCCAGCAGTGTGCTACTAACAGATACGCAGTATTTT.

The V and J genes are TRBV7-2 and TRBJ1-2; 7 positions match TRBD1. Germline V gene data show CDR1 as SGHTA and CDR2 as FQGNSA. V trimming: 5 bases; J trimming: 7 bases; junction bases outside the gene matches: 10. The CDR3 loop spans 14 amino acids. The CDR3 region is CASSLGQAGLGYTF. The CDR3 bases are TGTGCCAGCAGCCTTGGACAGGCAGGACTTGGCTACACCTTC.

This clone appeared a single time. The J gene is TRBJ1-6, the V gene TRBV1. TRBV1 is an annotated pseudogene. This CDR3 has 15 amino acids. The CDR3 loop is CTSRPGTPPCSPLHF. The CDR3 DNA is TGCACCAGCCGTCCTGGGACTCCCCCATGTTCACCCCTCCACTTT.

The CDR3 bases are TGTGCCAGCAGTCAACTAGGGGACCGGCTGTTTTTT. Amino acids: CASSQLGDRLFF. V gene TRBV28 combines with J gene TRBJ1-4; D is possibly TRBD1 (5 bases). Trimming stripped 5 bases from V and 14 bases from J, with 15 bases between. The CDR3 consists of 12 residues. Per germline, CDR1 MDHEN and CDR2 SYDVKM.

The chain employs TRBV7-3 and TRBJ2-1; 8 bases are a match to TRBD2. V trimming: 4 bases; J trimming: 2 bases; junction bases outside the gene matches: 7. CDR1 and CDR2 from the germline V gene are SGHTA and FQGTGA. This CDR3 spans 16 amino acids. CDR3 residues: CASSSHTSGAYNEQFF. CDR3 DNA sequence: TGTGCCAGCAGCTCCCATACTAGCGGCGCCTACAATGAGCAGTTCTTC.